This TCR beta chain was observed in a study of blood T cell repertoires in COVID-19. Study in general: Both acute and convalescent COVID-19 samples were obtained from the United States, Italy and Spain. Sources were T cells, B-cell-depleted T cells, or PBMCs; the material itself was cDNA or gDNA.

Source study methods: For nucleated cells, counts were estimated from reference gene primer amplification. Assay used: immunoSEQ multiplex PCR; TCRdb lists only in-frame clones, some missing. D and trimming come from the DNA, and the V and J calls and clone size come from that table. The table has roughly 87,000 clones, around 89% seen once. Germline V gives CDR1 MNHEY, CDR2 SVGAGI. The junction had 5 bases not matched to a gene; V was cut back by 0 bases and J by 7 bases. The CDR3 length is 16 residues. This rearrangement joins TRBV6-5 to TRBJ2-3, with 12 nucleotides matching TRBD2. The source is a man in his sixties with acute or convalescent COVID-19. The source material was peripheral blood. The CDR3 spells CASSYSLAGGPHTQYF. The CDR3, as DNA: TGTGCCAGCAGTTACTCGCTAGCGGGGGGGCCACATACGCAGTATTTT.